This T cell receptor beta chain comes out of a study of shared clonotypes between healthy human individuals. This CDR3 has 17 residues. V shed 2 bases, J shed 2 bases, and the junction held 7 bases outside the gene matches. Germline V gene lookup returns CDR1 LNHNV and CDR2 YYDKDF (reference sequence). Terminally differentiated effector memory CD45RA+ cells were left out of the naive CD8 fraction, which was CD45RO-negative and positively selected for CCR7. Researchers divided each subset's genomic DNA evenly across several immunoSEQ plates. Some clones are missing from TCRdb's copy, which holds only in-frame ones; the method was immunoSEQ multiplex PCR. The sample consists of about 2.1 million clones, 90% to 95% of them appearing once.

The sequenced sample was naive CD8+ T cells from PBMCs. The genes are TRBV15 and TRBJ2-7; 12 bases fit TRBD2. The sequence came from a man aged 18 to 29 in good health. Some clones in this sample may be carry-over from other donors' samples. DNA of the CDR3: TGTGCCACCAGCAGATTACCTGGACTAGCGGGAACCTACGAGCAGTACTTC. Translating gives CATSRLPGLAGTYEQYF.